This entry concerns a single T cell receptor beta chain. Sequence at one end of the junction differs from germline and may be a read error. The sample is drawn from a study of Graves' ophthalmopathy and Graves' hyperthyroidism. As the template, RNA transcripts were used to amplify TCR beta CDR3 regions. HTBI primers served in a first-round RT-PCR, which a second-round multiplex PCR followed. Using its own MiXCR run on the multiplex PCR reads, TCRdb lists one record per CDR3 protein. This table holds approximately 480,000 distinct CDR3 sequences, 13% to 15% found once. The CDR3 is 14 amino acids. Germline assignment: CDR1 MGHDK and CDR2 SYGVNS.

This TCR was sampled from a woman aged 25 to 39 with Graves' ophthalmopathy. The specimen sequenced was blood. The chain couples TRBV25-1 to TRBJ2-3; 7 nucleotides agree with TRBD2. CDR3 loop: CASSMGGTTGTQYF. The DNA for the CDR3 is TGTGCCAGCAGCATGGGAGGGACCACAGGTACGCAGTATTTT. The whole variable domain, filled in from reference TRBV25-1 and TRBJ2-3, reads EADIYQTPRYLVIGTGKKITLECSQTMGHDKMYWYQQDPGMELHLIHYSYGVNSTEKGDLSSESTVSRIRTEHFPLTLESARPSHTSQYLCASSMGGTTGTQYFGPGTRLTVL.